This TCR beta chain is drawn from a study of blood T cells in healthy people across ages. General study points: Diversity of TCR beta per million T cells declined in a roughly linear way with age. A conclusive naive versus antigen-experienced comparison was prevented by the unsorted PBMCs. Comparison with aged donors showed that long-lived donors had more naive CD4+ cells and higher diversity.

As for this clonotype: What it binds is unknown.

Germline values: CDR1 LNHNV, CDR2 YYDKDF (reference sequence). V was pared by 4 bases and J by 1 base, with 7 bases between. The CDR3 runs 13 residues. A J-beta primer mix and a sample-barcoded 5' primer were used in a second PCR of roughly 7 to 12 cycles. One entry per CDR3 protein, called by TCRdb with MiXCR from the 5' RACE reads. Of roughly 1.4 million distinct CDR3 sequences in the sample, approximately 59% were seen once. Sequencing input: blood. The source is a man aged 18-30 years in good health. The gene calls are TRBV15 and TRBJ1-1; D might be TRBD1 (5 bases). The CDR3 DNA follows: TGTGCCACCAGCATAGGGGCGAACACTGAAGCTTTCTTT. It yields the protein CATSIGANTEAFF.